Described below is a single T cell receptor (beta chain) sequence and its context. The V and J ends lost 6 bases and 0 bases respectively, with 15 bases between them. The CDR3 loop spans 15 amino acids. The germline V gene has CDR1 MDHEN and CDR2 SYDVKM. This entry is derived from a study of blood T cells in healthy people across ages. For the second PCR, which ran for about 6 to 12 cycles, a sample-barcoded 5' primer and a J-beta primer mix were used. MiXCR, run by TCRdb on the 5' RACE reads, gives a single entry per CDR3 protein. This sample has 1.5 million or so distinct CDR3 sequences, with around 42% found just once.

Sequenced: blood. The V and J genes are TRBV28 and TRBJ2-7; D gene unclear. The receptor comes from a young woman in good health. DNA for the CDR3: TGTGCCAGCAGCCCCCTGGCGCGGAGCTCCTACGAGCAGTACTTC. This gives the protein CASSPLARSSYEQYF.